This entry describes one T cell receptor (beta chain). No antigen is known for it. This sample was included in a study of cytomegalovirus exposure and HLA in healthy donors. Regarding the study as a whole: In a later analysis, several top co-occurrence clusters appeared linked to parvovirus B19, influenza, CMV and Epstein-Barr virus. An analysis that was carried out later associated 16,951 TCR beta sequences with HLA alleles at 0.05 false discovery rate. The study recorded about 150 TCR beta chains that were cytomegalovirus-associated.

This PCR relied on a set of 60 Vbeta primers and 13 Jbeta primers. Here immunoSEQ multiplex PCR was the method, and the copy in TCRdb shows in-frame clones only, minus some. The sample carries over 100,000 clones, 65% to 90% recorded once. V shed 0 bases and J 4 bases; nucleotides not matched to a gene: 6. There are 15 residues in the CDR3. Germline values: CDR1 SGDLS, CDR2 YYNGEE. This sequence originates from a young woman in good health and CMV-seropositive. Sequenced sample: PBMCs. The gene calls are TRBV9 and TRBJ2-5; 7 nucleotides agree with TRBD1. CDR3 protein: CASSVEGALGETQYF. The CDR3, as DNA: TGTGCCAGCAGCGTAGAGGGGGCGCTGGGAGAGACCCAGTACTTC.